Here is one T cell receptor beta chain with its context. The V end was cut by 0 bases, the J end by 8 bases, with 8 bases between. This CDR3 has 13 amino acids. The germline V gene encodes CDR1 LGHNA and CDR2 YNFKEQ. The data were taken from a study of T cells in Graves' hyperthyroidism and ophthalmopathy. RNA transcripts yielded amplified TCR beta CDR3 regions. Primed by the HTBI set, a first-round RT-PCR was run on the TCR CDR3. TCRdb re-derived calls from the multiplex PCR reads in MiXCR, one entry per CDR3 protein. The table lists about 640,000 distinct CDR3 sequences, roughly 20% of them singletons, with roughly 30% in the top ten.

The chain joins TRBV4-2 to TRBJ2-1; D unresolved. The sequence derives from a man younger than 45 with Graves' ophthalmopathy. Material: blood. CDR3 nucleotide sequence: TGTGCCAGCAGCCAAGATGCGGCGGATGAGCAGTTCTTC. This translates into CASSQDAADEQFF.